Each of the 20 T cell receptor beta chains below was sequenced from the same sample in a study of PD-1 blockade in classical Hodgkin lymphoma. Profiled with immunoSEQ multiplex PCR; TCRdb holds only in-frame clones, not every one. Among 50,000 or so clones listed, around nine tenths were seen once. This sample's time point: cycle 4 day 1 (C4D1), after less than 7 weeks of nivolumab. With no exception, relapse followed autologous stem cell transplantation in all patients, and brentuximab vedotin exposure varied. The sequencing here drew on peripheral blood mononuclear cells (PBMCs), taken before the fourth cycle of nivolumab. All receptors come from a human donor with classical Hodgkin lymphoma.

This chain links TRBV2 with TRBJ2-7; D is tentatively TRBD1 or TRBD2 (5 bases each). The germline gives CDR1 SNHLY, CDR2 FYNNEI. The CDR3 has 13 residues. Trimming removed 4 bases from V and 2 bases from J, with 9 bases in between. DNA of the CDR3: TGTGCCAGCAGTGGGGACGCCACCTACGAGCAGTACTTC. Amino acids: CASSGDATYEQYF. Full variable domain (outside the CDR3, taken from reference TRBV2 and TRBJ2-7): EPEVTQTPSHQVTQMGQEVILRCVPISNHLYFYWYRQILGQKVEFLVSFYNNEISEKSEIFDDQFSVERPDGSNFTLKIRSTKLEDSAMYFCASSGDATYEQYFGPGTRLTVT.

The chain couples TRBV7-6 to TRBJ2-7; TRBD1 aligns across 12 bases. V lost 5 bases to trimming and J lost 5 bases; unmatched junction nucleotides: 10. Germline CDR1 SGHVS, CDR2 FNYEAQ. The CDR3 is 16 residues long. The CDR3 DNA reads TGTGCCAGCAGCCCGATGGGGGGACAGGGGGCGGACGAGCAGTACTTC. This codes for CASSPMGGQGADEQYF.

The rearrangement uses TRBV6-4 and TRBJ2-1, with 8 bases aligning to TRBD2. Germline V CDR1 and CDR2: MRHNA, SNTAGT. Trimming cost V 3 bases and J 3 bases; bases outside gene matches: 10. CDR3 length: 17 amino acids. Here the CDR3 reads CASSETPAGANYNEQFF. In DNA form, the CDR3 reads TGTGCCAGCAGTGAAACACCAGCGGGGGCCAACTACAATGAGCAGTTCTTC.

The rearrangement links TRBV4-1 to TRBJ2-5, with TRBD2 matching over 11 bases. This CDR3 is built from 16 residues. Germline CDR1 and CDR2: MGHRA and YSYEKL. Trimming took 3 bases from V and 5 from J; bases not matched to a gene: 8. This CDR3 is CASSHSLAGGRETQYF. In nucleotides, the CDR3 is TGCGCCAGCAGCCACTCCCTAGCGGGAGGACGTGAGACCCAGTACTTC.

This clone has a count of ten or more. J is TRBJ2-7 and V is TRBV7-9; tentatively, D is TRBD1 or TRBD2 (5 bases each). This CDR3 is 12 amino acids long. The V end lost 8 bases, the J end lost 1 base, and 9 bases lay between the germline ends. Germline V CDR1 and CDR2: SEHNR, FQNEAQ (reference sequence). In nucleotides, the CDR3 is TGTGCCAGCGGGGACGGATCCTACGAGCAGTACTTC. This sequence encodes CASGDGSYEQYF. The entire variable domain, with the rest obtained from reference TRBV7-9 and TRBJ2-7, is as follows: DTGVSQNPRHKITKRGQNVTFRCDPISEHNRLYWYRQTLGQGPEFLTYFQNEAQLEKSRLLSDRFSAERPKGSFSTLEIQRTEQGDSAMYLCASGDGSYEQYFGPGTRLTVT.

The chain carries TRBV7-2 and TRBJ2-2; 7 bases are shared with TRBD1. Germline CDR1 SGHTA, CDR2 FQGNSA. This CDR3 is 13 amino acids long. Losses at the gene ends were 4 bases for V and 5 bases for J; bases not matched to a gene: 1. The CDR3 sequence is CASSWTGTGELFF. The CDR3 coding sequence is TGTGCCAGCAGCTGGACAGGTACCGGGGAGCTGTTTTTT.

V usage is TRBV7-6 and J usage is TRBJ2-1, with TRBD1 identical over 9 bases. With 3 bases clipped from V and 6 bases from J, the junction kept 6 bases outside the gene matches. CDR1 is SGHVS and CDR2 is FNYEAQ in the germline V gene. This CDR3 region has 15 residues. The CDR3 loop reads CASSFMAQGANEQFF. In DNA form, the CDR3 reads TGTGCCAGCAGCTTCATGGCACAGGGGGCCAATGAGCAGTTCTTC.

The rearrangement links TRBV28 to TRBJ2-7, with D perhaps TRBD1 or TRBD2 (6 bases each). The V gene lost 10 bases and the J gene lost 6 bases, with 16 bases spanning the gap. The CDR3 contains 12 residues. Germline V lookup: CDR1 MDHEN, CDR2 SYDVKM. For the CDR3, the DNA is TGTGCCACCAACTCACAGGGAGGCGAGCAGTACTTC. This gives the protein CATNSQGGEQYF.

The CDR3 nucleotides are TGTGCCAGCAGCTTCGGGACAGGGATGGGGAACACTGAAGCTTTCTTT. It codes for CASSFGTGMGNTEAFF. This chain joins TRBV7-2 and TRBJ1-1, with 9 bases identical to TRBD1. The V segment lost 3 bases and the J segment 1 base; nucleotides outside the gene matches: 6. CDR1 and CDR2 from the germline V gene are SGHTA and FQGNSA. This CDR3 spans 16 amino acids.

J is TRBJ2-7 and V is TRBV6-1, with 10 bases matching TRBD2. The CDR3 sequence is 15 residues long. Germline CDR1 reads MNHNS; CDR2 reads SASEGT. V lost 6 bases to trimming and J lost 4 bases; unmatched junction nucleotides: 9. The CDR3 bases are TGTGCCAGCAGCCGGACTAGCGGAGGCATTTACGAGCAGTACTTC. Protein: CASSRTSGGIYEQYF.

A few counts support this clone. The V call is TRBV19, the J call TRBJ2-5, with TRBD1 matching 10 bases. Germline V gene data show CDR1 as LNHDA and CDR2 as SQIVND (reference sequence). The CDR3 contains 14 residues. Trimming at V came to 5 bases and at J to 2 bases, leaving 2 bases not matched to a gene. The CDR3 spells CASSAGQGQETQYF. CDR3 DNA: TGTGCCAGTAGTGCGGGACAGGGGCAAGAGACCCAGTACTTC.

V usage is TRBV28 and J usage is TRBJ2-4; D is unclear. Germline values: CDR1 MDHEN, CDR2 SYDVKM. Between the trimmed V and J ends, which lost 2 bases and 8 bases, there was a span of 13 bases. The CDR3 spans 14 residues. In DNA, the CDR3 is TGTGCCAGCAGTTTAGGCAGTAGAAGGGACATTCAGTACTTC. The encoded protein is CASSLGSRRDIQYF. The whole variable domain, filled in from reference TRBV28 and TRBJ2-4, reads DVKVTQSSRYLVKRTGEKVFLECVQDMDHENMFWYRQDPGLGLRLIYFSYDVKMKEKGDIPEGYSVSREKKERFSLILESASTNQTSMYLCASSLGSRRDIQYFGAGTRLSVL.

V is TRBV5-6 and J is TRBJ2-2; the D gene is possibly TRBD2 (6 bases). Per the germline V gene, CDR1 is SGHDT and CDR2 is YYEEEE. CDR3 length equals 14 residues. V was shortened by 5 bases and J by 3 bases, with 11 bases between the two germline ends. This chain's CDR3 is CASRPGTYTGELFF. The CDR3 DNA is TGTGCCAGCAGGCCCGGGACTTACACCGGGGAGCTGTTTTTT.

This chain uses TRBV7-9 with TRBJ2-1; D ambiguous. This CDR3 has 12 amino acids. Germline lookup yields CDR1 SEHNR and CDR2 FQNEAQ (reference sequence). The ends were cut back, 4 bases at V and 6 bases at J, with 7 bases in the middle. The CDR3 DNA follows: TGTGCCAGCAGCTCTCCCAGCAATGAGCAGTTCTTC. As protein: CASSSPSNEQFF.

The chain employs TRBV9 and TRBJ2-3; D uncertain. The CDR3 has 12 residues. Looked up from germline, CDR1 is SGDLS and CDR2 is YYNGEE. V lost 0 bases and J 6 bases, leaving 5 bases between the germline ends. The CDR3 spells CASSVAGDTQYF. CDR3 DNA sequence: TGTGCCAGCAGCGTAGCCGGGGATACGCAGTATTTT.

V and J are TRBV19 and TRBJ2-3; the match to TRBD2 covers 14 bases. The CDR3 covers 16 residues. The ends lost 8 bases at V and 6 bases at J; junction bases unmatched: 10. Germline V gives CDR1 LNHDA, CDR2 SQIVND (reference sequence). The CDR3 reads CASGSLTSGRADTQYF. DNA of the CDR3: TGTGCCAGTGGCTCCTTGACTAGCGGGAGGGCGGATACGCAGTATTTT.

V gene TRBV5-1 combines with J gene TRBJ1-2; a possible D gene is TRBD1 (6 bases). The CDR3 has 13 residues. Germline lookup yields CDR1 SGHRS and CDR2 YFSETQ. Trimming pared 7 bases from V and 5 bases from J, leaving 15 bases between. CDR3 amino acids: CASAGALGYGYTF. The CDR3 coding sequence is TGCGCCAGCGCGGGGGCGCTGGGATATGGCTACACCTTC.

The chain has TRBV5-1 and TRBJ2-1; 10 bases are shared with TRBD2. After removal of 2 bases from V and 2 bases from J, the junction contained 1 base not matched to a gene. CDR3 size: 15 residues. Germline assignment: CDR1 SGHRS and CDR2 YFSETQ. The CDR3 sequence: CASSLLAGPYNEQFF. The CDR3 DNA reads as TGCGCCAGCAGCTTACTAGCGGGGCCCTACAATGAGCAGTTCTTC.

The chain links TRBV28 to TRBJ1-1, with a possible D match to TRBD1 (5 bases). Germline CDR1 reads MDHEN; CDR2 reads SYDVKM. CDR3 length: 15 amino acids. V was clipped by 6 bases and J by 3 bases, with 17 bases between them. This CDR3 reads CASRVGGGRYTEAFF. The CDR3 nucleotides are TGTGCCAGCAGGGTCGGGGGGGGACGGTACACTGAAGCTTTCTTT.

This chain links TRBV4-2 with TRBJ2-1, with a possible D match to TRBD1 (6 bases). The length of the CDR3 is 16 residues. The V end lost 0 bases, the J end lost 1 base, and 10 bases lay between the germline ends. Germline loops: CDR1 LGHNA, CDR2 YNFKEQ. This chain's CDR3 is CASSQESQGSYNEQFF. The CDR3 DNA follows: TGTGCCAGCAGCCAAGAGTCCCAGGGGTCCTACAATGAGCAGTTCTTC.